Reported below is one TCR beta chain. Its specificity is not known. Germline V lookup: CDR1 MGHRA, CDR2 YSYEKL. Unmatched junction bases numbered 7, after V lost 4 bases and J lost 5 bases. CDR3 length: 14 amino acids. This record comes from a study of cytomegalovirus exposure and HLA in healthy donors. Findings and limits, study-wide: Accurate prediction of most subjects' HLA-A and HLA-B alleles from TCR beta sequences was reported. Cytomegalovirus association was assigned to approximately 160 TCR beta chains. It was taken for granted in presence/absence analyses that sequencing depth across donors was roughly uniform.

PCR primers comprised 60 Vbeta and 13 Jbeta primers. TCRdb keeps only in-frame clones here, not all; method: immunoSEQ multiplex PCR. The sample includes some 120,000 clones, 74% of them seen just once. The sequence derives from a man aged 35-49 years in good health and CMV-seropositive. This sequence joins TRBV4-1 and TRBJ2-5; 7 positions agree with TRBD1. Sequenced material: PBMCs. Written as DNA, the CDR3 is TGCGCCAGCAGCCTACGACAGGGTGGTGAGACCCAGTACTTC. It yields the protein CASSLRQGGETQYF.